The sequence of this T cell receptor beta chain was determined in a study of blood T cell repertoires in COVID-19. The data were produced by immunoSEQ multiplex PCR, yet TCRdb's version contains in-frame clones alone and is incomplete. The sample holds 130,000 to 150,000 clones, around 89% seen once. Deletions cut 0 bases from V and 1 base from J, with 16 bases between. The CDR3 is 17 amino acids. The germline V gene encodes CDR1 SGDLS and CDR2 YYNGEE. This clone was detected only once. The chain employs TRBV9 and TRBJ1-1, with D possibly being TRBD1 (5 bases). The receptor comes from a woman aged 30 to 39 with acute COVID-19. Input material: PBMCs or T cells enriched from blood (not recorded which). CDR3 in amino acids: CASSVAQGAGRNTEAFF. DNA for the CDR3: TGTGCCAGCAGCGTAGCTCAAGGGGCGGGGCGGAACACTGAAGCTTTCTTT.